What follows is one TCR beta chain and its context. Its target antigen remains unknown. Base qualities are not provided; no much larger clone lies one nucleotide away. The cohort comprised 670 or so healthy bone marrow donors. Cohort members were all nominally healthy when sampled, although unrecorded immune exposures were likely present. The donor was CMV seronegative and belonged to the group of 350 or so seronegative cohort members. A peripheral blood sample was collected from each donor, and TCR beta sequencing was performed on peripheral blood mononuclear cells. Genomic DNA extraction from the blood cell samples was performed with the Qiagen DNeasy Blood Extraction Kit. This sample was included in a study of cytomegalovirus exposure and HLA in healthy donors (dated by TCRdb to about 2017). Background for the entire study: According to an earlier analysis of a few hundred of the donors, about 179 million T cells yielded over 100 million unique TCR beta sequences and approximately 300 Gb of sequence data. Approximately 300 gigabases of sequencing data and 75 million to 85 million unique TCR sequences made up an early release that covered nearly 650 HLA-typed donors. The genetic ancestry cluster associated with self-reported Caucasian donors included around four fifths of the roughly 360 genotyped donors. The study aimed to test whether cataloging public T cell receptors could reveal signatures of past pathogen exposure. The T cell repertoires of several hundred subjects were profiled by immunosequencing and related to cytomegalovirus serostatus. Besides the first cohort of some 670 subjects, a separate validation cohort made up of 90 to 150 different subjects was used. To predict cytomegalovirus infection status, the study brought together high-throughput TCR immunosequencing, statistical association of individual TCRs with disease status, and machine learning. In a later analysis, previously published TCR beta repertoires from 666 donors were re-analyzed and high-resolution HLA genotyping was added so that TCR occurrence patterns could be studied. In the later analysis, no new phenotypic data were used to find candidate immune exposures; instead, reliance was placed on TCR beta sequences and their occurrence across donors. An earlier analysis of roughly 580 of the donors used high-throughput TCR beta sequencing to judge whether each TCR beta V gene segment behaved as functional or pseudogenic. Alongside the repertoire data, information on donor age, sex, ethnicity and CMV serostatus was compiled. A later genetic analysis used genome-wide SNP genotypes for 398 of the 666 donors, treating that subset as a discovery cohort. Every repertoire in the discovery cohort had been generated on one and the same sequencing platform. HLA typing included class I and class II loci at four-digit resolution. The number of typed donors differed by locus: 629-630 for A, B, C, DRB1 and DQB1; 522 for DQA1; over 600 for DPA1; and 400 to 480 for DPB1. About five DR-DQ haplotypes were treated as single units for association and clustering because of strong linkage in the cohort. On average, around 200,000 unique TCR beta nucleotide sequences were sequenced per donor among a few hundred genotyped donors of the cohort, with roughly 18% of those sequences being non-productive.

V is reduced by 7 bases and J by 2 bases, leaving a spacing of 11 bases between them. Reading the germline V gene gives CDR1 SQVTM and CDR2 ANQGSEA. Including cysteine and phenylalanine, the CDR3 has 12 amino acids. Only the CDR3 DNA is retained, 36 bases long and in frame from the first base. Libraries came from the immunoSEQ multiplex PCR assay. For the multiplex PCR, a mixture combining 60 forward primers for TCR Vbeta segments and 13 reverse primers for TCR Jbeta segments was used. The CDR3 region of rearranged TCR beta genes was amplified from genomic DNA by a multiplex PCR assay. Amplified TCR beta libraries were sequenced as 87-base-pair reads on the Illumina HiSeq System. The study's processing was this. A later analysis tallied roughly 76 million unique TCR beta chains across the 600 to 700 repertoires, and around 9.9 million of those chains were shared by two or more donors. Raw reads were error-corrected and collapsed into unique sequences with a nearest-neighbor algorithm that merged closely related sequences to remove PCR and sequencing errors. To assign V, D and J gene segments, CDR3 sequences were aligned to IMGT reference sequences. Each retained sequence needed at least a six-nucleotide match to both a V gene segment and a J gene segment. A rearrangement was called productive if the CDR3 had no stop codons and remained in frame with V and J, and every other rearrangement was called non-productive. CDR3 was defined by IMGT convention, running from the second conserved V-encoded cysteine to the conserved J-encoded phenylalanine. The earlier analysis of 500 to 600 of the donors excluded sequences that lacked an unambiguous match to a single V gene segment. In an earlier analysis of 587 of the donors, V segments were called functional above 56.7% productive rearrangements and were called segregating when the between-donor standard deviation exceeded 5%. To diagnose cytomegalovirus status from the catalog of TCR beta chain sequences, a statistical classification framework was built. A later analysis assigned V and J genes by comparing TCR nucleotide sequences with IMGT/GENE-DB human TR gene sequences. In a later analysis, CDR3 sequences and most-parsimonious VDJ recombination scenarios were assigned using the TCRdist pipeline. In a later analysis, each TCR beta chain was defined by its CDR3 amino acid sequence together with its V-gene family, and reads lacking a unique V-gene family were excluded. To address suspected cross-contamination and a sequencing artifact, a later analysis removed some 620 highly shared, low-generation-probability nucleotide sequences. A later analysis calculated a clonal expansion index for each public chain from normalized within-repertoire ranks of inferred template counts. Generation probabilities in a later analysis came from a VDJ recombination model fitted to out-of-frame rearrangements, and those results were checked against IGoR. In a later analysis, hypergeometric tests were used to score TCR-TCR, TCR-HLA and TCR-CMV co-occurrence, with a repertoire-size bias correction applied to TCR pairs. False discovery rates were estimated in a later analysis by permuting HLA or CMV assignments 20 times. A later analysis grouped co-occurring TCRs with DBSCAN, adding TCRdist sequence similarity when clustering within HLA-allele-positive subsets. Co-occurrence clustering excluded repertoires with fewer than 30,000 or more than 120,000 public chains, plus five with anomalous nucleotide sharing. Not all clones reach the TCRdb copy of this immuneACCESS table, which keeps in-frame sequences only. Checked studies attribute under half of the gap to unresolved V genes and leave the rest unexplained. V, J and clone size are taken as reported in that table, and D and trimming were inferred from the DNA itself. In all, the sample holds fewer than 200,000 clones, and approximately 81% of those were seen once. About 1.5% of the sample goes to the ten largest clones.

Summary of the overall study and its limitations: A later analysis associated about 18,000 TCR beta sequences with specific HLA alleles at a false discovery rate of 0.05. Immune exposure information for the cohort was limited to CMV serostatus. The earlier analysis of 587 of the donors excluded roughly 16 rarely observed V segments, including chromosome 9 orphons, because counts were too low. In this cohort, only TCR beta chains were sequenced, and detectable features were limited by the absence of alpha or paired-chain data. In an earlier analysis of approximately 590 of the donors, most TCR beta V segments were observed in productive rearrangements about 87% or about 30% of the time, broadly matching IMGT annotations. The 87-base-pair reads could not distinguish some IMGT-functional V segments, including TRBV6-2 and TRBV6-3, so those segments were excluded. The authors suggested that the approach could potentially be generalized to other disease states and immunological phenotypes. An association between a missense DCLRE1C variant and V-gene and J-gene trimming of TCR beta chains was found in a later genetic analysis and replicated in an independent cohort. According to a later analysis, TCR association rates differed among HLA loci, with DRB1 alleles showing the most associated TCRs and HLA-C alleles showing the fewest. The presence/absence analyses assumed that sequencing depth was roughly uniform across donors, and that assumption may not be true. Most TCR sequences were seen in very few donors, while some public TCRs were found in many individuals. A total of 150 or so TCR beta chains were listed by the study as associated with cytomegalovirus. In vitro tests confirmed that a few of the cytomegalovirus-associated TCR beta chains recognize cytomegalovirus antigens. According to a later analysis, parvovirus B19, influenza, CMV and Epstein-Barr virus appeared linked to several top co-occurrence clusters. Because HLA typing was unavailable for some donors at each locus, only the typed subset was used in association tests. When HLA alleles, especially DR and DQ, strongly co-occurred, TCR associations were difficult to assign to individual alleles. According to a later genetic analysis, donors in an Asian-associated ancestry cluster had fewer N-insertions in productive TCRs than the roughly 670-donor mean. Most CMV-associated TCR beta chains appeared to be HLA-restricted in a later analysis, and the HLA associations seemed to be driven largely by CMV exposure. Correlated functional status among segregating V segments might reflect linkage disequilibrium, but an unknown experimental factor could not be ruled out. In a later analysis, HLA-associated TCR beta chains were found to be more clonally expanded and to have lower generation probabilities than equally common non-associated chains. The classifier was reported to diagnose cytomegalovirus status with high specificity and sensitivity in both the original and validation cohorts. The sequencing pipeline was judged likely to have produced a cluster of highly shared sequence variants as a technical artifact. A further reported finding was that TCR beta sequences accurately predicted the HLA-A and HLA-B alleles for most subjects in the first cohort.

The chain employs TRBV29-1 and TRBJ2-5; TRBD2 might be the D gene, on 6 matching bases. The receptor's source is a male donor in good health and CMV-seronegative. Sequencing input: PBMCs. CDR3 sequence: CSARSGQETQYF. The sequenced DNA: TGCAGCGCACGAAGCGGGCAAGAGACCCAGTACTTC.